This T cell receptor beta chain was profiled in a study of tumor-infiltrating lymphocytes in primary liver carcinoma. Study results and limitations: Tumors carried a top-250-clone fraction significantly exceeding that of blood (p = 0.039).

CDR3 length: 14 amino acids. Germline CDR1 MNHNS, CDR2 SASEGT. Extraction also yielded germline DNA, while blood RNA was obtained from unsorted whole blood. A constant-region primer primed TCR beta cDNA synthesis from 400 to 600 ng of total RNA. Three nested multiplex PCR rounds, a slightly modified ARM-PCR method, built the TCR beta libraries. TRBV1-TRBV30 forward primers paired with a C-beta reverse primer drove the first two PCR rounds, about 10 cycles each. TCRdb itself ran the multiplex PCR reads through MiXCR, one entry per CDR3 protein. The sample holds fewer than 400,000 distinct CDR3 sequences, 50% to 60% seen once. Turning to this clonotype: Its antigen is unknown. Relative to the germline gene, one junction end is altered; a read error may explain this.

This sequence was found in a young woman with primary liver carcinoma and hepatitis B virus infection. Sequencing was performed on peripheral blood. The chain carries TRBV6-1 and TRBJ2-3, with 14 positions matching TRBD2. The CDR3 bases are TGTGCCAGCAGCTGGGGACTAGCGGGAGATACGCGGTATTTT. Its protein product is CASSWGLAGDTRYF.